Each of the 7 T cell receptor beta chains below was sequenced from the same sample in a study of neurological immune-mediated disorders. TCRdb called the 5' RACE reads again in MiXCR, with one record for every CDR3 protein. Of about 70,000 distinct CDR3 sequences listed, around 5% were seen once; the top ten hold 2% to 2.5%. The sequenced material came from PBMCs. These receptors originate from a woman between 65 and 79 years old with multiple sclerosis.

This clonotype was seen at least ten times. The V and J genes are TRBV3-1 and TRBJ2-7; D might be TRBD2 (5 bases). This CDR3 region has 18 residues. V dropped 0 bases and J dropped 1 base, with 19 bases sitting between them. Germline values: CDR1 LGHDT, CDR2 YNNKEL (reference sequence). As DNA, the CDR3 is TGTGCCAGCAGCCAAGATAGGGTGGATAGTGAGGGATCCTACGAGCAGTACTTC. Protein sequence: CASSQDRVDSEGSYEQYF.

This clonotype came up many times. The V gene is TRBV5-8, the J gene TRBJ1-2; 9 bases are a match to TRBD1. Unmatched junction bases numbered 5, after V lost 4 bases and J lost 4 bases. CDR1 and CDR2 (germline): SGHTS, YDEGEE. This CDR3 has 14 amino acids. The CDR3 DNA sequence: TGTGCCAGCAGCGGACAGGGGAGTGGCTATGGCTACACCTTC. Translated: CASSGQGSGYGYTF. Full variable domain (rest looked up from reference TRBV5-8 and TRBJ1-2): EAGVTQSPTHLIKTRGQQATLRCSPISGHTSVYWYQQALGLGLQFLLWYDEGEERNRGNFPPRFSGRQFPNYSSELNVNALELEDSALYLCASSGQGSGYGYTFGSGTRLTVV.

This clonotype was recorded a few times. The rearrangement uses TRBV27 and TRBJ2-7, with TRBD2 matching over 11 bases. The CDR3 runs 15 residues. The V and J ends lost 5 bases and 3 bases, in that order; junction bases with no gene match: 6. Germline CDR1 is MNHEY and CDR2 is SMNVEV (reference sequence). The CDR3 DNA follows: TGTGCCAGCAGTCATACTAGCGGGAGAATCTACGAGCAGTACTTC. Its translation: CASSHTSGRIYEQYF.

This clonotype came up many times. V is TRBV5-1 and J is TRBJ2-1; TRBD2 aligns across 9 bases. The CDR3 has 14 amino acids. Germline-derived CDR1 and CDR2 are SGHRS and YFSETQ. Losses at the gene ends were 1 base for V and 9 bases for J; bases not matched to a gene: 5. The CDR3: CASSLQGTSFEQFF. The CDR3 DNA reads as TGCGCCAGCAGCTTGCAGGGGACTAGCTTTGAGCAGTTCTTC.

The gene calls are TRBV6-2 or TRBV6-3 and TRBJ2-7; the D gene is possibly TRBD1 (6 bases). V was clipped by 4 bases and J by 3 bases, with 13 bases between them. This CDR3 is built from 14 residues. Per the germline V gene, CDR1 is MNHEY and CDR2 is SVGEGT. CDR3 amino acids: CASSSARGRYEQYF. CDR3 coding DNA: TGTGCCAGCAGTTCCGCCAGGGGACGCTACGAGCAGTACTTC.

In the case of this clonotype: A clone one base away is much larger, so this may be a read error. The rearrangement links TRBV11-1 to TRBJ2-7; D is unclear. This CDR3 has 13 amino acids. The V and J ends lost 4 bases and 1 base respectively, with 8 bases between them. Germline loops: CDR1 SGHAT, CDR2 FQDESV (reference sequence). Here the CDR3 reads CASSWWGSYEQYF. The CDR3 DNA sequence: TGTGCCAGCAGCTGGTGGGGTTCCTACGAGCAGTACTTC. Looking up the rest from reference TRBV11-1 and TRBJ2-7 gives the full variable domain: EAEVAQSPRYKITEKSQAVAFWCDPISGHATLYWYRQILGQGPELLVQFQDESVVDDSQLPKDRFSAERLKGVDSTLKIQPAELGDSAMYLCASSWWGSYEQYFGPGTRLTVT.

This clonotype was observed a handful of times. J is TRBJ1-1 and V is TRBV6-2 or TRBV6-3; D remains ambiguous. The V and J ends lost 0 bases and 5 bases respectively, with 10 bases between them. The CDR3 loop spans 14 amino acids. CDR1 is MNHEY and CDR2 is SVGEGT in the germline V gene. CDR3 residues: CASSYSLGRTEAFF. CDR3 in DNA: TGTGCCAGCAGTTACTCTTTAGGGAGGACTGAAGCTTTCTTT.